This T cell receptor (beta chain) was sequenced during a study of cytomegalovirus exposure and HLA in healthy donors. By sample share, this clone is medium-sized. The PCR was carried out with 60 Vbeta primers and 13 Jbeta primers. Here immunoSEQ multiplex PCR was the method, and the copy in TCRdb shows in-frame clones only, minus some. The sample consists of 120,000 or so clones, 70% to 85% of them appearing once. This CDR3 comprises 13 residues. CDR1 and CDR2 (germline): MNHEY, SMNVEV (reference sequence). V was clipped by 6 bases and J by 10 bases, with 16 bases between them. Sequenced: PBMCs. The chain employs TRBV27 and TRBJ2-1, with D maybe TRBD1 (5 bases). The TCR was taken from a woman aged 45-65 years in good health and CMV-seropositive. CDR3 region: CASSATAAGEQFF. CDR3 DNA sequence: TGTGCCAGCAGCGCGACAGCCGCTGGGGAGCAGTTCTTC.